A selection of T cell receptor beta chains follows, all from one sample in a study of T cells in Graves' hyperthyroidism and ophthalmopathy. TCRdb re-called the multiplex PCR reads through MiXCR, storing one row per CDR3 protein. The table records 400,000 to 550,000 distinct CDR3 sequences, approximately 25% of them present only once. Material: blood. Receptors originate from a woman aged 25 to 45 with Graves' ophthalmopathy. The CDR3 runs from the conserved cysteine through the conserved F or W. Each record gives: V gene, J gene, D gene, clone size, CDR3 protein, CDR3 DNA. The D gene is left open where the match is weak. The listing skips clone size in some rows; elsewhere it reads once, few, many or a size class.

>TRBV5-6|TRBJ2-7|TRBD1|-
CASSIGQGGTYEQYF
TGTGCCAGCAGCATCGGACAGGGAGGAACCTACGAGCAGTACTTC
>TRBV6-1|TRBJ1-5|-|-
CASSDRLRQPQHF
TGTGCCAGCAGTGACAGGTTGCGTCAGCCCCAGCATTTT
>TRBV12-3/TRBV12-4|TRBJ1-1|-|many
CASSLQPGGTEAFF
TGTGCCAGCAGTTTGCAACCGGGGGGCACTGAAGCTTTCTTT
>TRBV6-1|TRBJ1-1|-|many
CASTPRETNTEAFF
TGTGCCAGCACCCCAAGGGAAACGAATACTGAAGCTTTCTTT
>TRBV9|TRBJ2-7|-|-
CASSVEAGAGEQYF
TGTGCCAGCAGCGTAGAGGCAGGGGCGGGCGAGCAGTACTTC
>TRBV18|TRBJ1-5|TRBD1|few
CASSNGQADNQPQHF
TGTGCCAGCTCAAACGGACAGGCCGACAATCAGCCCCAGCATTTT
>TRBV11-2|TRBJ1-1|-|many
CASSLDLGVVYTEAFF
TGTGCCAGCAGCTTAGACCTCGGGGTGGTATACACTGAAGCTTTCTTT
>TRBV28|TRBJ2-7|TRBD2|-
CASSYLDSGGEQYF
TGTGCCAGCAGTTACCTGGACAGCGGGGGCGAGCAGTACTTC
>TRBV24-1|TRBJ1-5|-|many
CATSDSQGDQPQHF
TGTGCCACCAGTGATAGCCAGGGTGATCAGCCCCAGCATTTT
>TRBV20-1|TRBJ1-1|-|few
CSAPGPRGAFF
TGCAGTGCCCCGGGACCCCGGGGAGCTTTCTTT
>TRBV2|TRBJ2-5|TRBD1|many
CAGRDRYQETQYF
TGTGCCGGACGGGACAGGTACCAAGAGACCCAGTACTTC
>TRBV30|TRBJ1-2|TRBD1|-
CASTGGRYYGYTF
TGTGCCTCGACAGGGGGCCGTTACTATGGCTACACCTTC
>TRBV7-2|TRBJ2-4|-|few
CASSLYRDENIQYF
TGTGCCAGCAGCTTATACAGGGATGAAAACATTCAGTACTTC
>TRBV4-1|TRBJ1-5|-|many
CASSPRPFGGRHFQPQHF
TGCGCCAGCAGCCCACGACCTTTTGGGGGGAGGCACTTTCAGCCCCAGCATTTT
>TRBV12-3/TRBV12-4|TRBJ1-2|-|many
CASAEDREGYGYTF
TGTGCCAGCGCGGAAGATAGGGAAGGCTATGGCTACACCTTC
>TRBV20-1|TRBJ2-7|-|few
CSASLLPYEQYF
TGCAGTGCTAGTCTACTACCCTACGAGCAGTACTTC
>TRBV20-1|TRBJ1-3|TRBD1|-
CSARPLFDRGAGNTIYF
TGCAGTGCTAGACCCCTCTTTGACAGGGGCGCTGGAAACACCATATATTTT
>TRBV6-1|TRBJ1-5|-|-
CASSEIDDQPQHF
TGTGCCAGCAGTGAAATTGACGATCAGCCCCAGCATTTT
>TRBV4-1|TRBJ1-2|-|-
CASSQQGRGGGYTF
TGCGCCAGCAGCCAACAAGGACGGGGAGGGGGCTACACCTTC
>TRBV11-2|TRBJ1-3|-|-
CASSLLGGGSGNTIYF
TGTGCCAGCAGTTTGCTCGGCGGGGGCTCTGGAAACACCATATATTTT
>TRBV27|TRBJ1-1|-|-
CASSLGMGRTEAFF
TGTGCCAGCAGTTTAGGGATGGGGCGGACTGAAGCTTTCTTT
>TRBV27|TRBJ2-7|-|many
CASSFGGFGEQYF
TGTGCCAGCAGTTTTGGGGGGTTTGGGGAGCAGTACTTC
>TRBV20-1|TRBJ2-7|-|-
CSARDEEFYYEQYF
TGCAGTGCTAGAGACGAAGAGTTTTACTACGAGCAGTACTTC
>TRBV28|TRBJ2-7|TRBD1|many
CASTPGQGDEQYF
TGTGCCAGCACTCCCGGACAGGGCGACGAGCAGTACTTC